The 23 T cell receptor beta chains listed next were all sequenced from one sample in a study of shared clonotypes between healthy human individuals. Sequenced by immunoSEQ multiplex PCR; TCRdb stores in-frame clones only, minus some. This table has under 1,100,000 clones, roughly 70% appearing once. Sequenced: memory CD4+ T cells sorted from blood. Indicated subset: CD45RA-negative fraction. The origin of the receptors is a man between 18 and 29 years old in good health.

The rearrangement uses TRBV25-1 and TRBJ2-5; 10 bases fit TRBD2. V was pared by 5 bases and J by 4 bases, with 13 bases of the junction left unmatched. Germline V CDR1 and CDR2: MGHDK, SYGVNS. This CDR3 is built from 17 residues. CDR3 loop: CASSRLAGLARGETQYF. CDR3 nucleotide sequence: TGTGCCAGCAGTCGCCTAGCGGGACTAGCGCGAGGAGAGACCCAGTACTTC.

The gene calls are TRBV4-3 and TRBJ2-4; 8 bases map to TRBD1. The CDR3 has 15 residues. V trimming: 2 bases; J trimming: 6 bases; junction bases outside the gene matches: 6. Germline V CDR1 and CDR2: LGHNA, YSLEER. The CDR3 protein is CASSQSGGASNIQYF. The CDR3 nucleotides are TGCGCCAGCAGCCAATCAGGGGGCGCTTCAAACATTCAGTACTTC.

This clone was seen a handful of times. This chain links TRBV4-3 with TRBJ2-7; 8 nucleotides agree with TRBD2. The V gene end was trimmed by 5 bases and the J gene end by 2 bases; junction bases not matched to a gene: 17. CDR1 LGHNA and CDR2 YSLEER come from the germline V gene. This CDR3 is built from 18 residues. DNA of the CDR3: TGCGCCAGCAGCATATCCCGGCATTCTACTAGCGGAGCCTACGAGCAGTACTTC. It translates to CASSISRHSTSGAYEQYF.

This clone was seen a single time. CDR3 residues: CASSFQHLGGETQYF. In nucleotides, the CDR3 is TGTGCCAGCAGTTTTCAACACCTCGGGGGAGAGACCCAGTACTTC. This chain uses TRBV28 with TRBJ2-5; D perhaps matches TRBD2 (6 bases). Germline assignment: CDR1 MDHEN and CDR2 SYDVKM. Trimming stripped 3 bases from V and 4 bases from J, with 15 bases between. The CDR3 is 15 amino acids.

This clone came up a few times. This specimen includes other DNA sequences encoding the same CDR3. V gene TRBV10-1 combines with J gene TRBJ2-7; D gene ambiguous. Germline CDR1 and CDR2: WNHNN and SYGVQD (reference sequence). The CDR3 sequence is 13 residues long. V was shortened by 6 bases and J by 2 bases, with 11 bases between the two germline ends. The CDR3 reads CASSPGRTYEQYF. CDR3 DNA sequence: TGCGCCAGCAGCCCAGGACGGACCTACGAGCAGTACTTC.

V gene TRBV27 combines with J gene TRBJ1-2; D may be TRBD1 (5 bases). V dropped 3 bases and J dropped 7 bases, with 12 bases sitting between them. This CDR3 spans 13 amino acids. Per the germline V gene, CDR1 is MNHEY and CDR2 is SMNVEV (reference sequence). In DNA form, the CDR3 reads TGTGCCAGCAGTTTCGTGGGGCTGGGTGGCTACACCTTC. Translation gives CASSFVGLGGYTF.

In its sample, this clone was seen once. Other DNA sequences in the same sample also yield this CDR3. The J gene is TRBJ2-2, the V gene TRBV4-1; weak D call: TRBD1 (5 bases). Looked up from germline, CDR1 is MGHRA and CDR2 is YSYEKL. The CDR3 length is 14 residues. V was shortened by 0 bases and J by 5 bases, with 7 bases between the two germline ends. In nucleotides, the CDR3 is TGCGCCAGCAGCCAAGACAGGGTTACCGGGGAGCTGTTTTTT. Translating gives CASSQDRVTGELFF.

V usage is TRBV16 and J usage is TRBJ2-7; D possibly corresponds to TRBD1 (5 bases). The CDR3 extends over 15 amino acids. The V and J ends lost 1 base and 6 bases respectively, with 16 bases between them. Germline assignment: CDR1 KGHSY and CDR2 FQNENV. The CDR3 nucleotides are TGTGCCAGCAGCCAATTAAGGGGTACCCCCTCCGAGCAGTACTTC. Translated: CASSQLRGTPSEQYF.

The V and J genes are TRBV18 and TRBJ2-2; TRBD1 matches 7 bases. CDR3 length: 14 amino acids. CDR1 KGHSH and CDR2 LQKENI come from the germline V gene. V lost 3 bases to trimming and J lost 6 bases; unmatched junction nucleotides: 4. CDR3: CASSPRQGPGELFF. CDR3 in DNA: TGTGCCAGCTCACCCCGACAGGGACCCGGGGAGCTGTTTTTT.

The CDR3 DNA follows: TGTGCCAGCAGCTTAAGTCCGACTAGTTCTATCGGGGAGCTGTTTTTT. Encoded protein: CASSLSPTSSIGELFF. The rearrangement links TRBV11-2 to TRBJ2-2; TRBD2 might be the D (6 bases). The ends were cut back, 2 bases at V and 7 bases at J, with 17 bases in the middle. The CDR3 is 16 amino acids. Germline CDR1 is SGHAT and CDR2 is FQNNGV.

The chain joins TRBV19 to TRBJ1-2; D gene ambiguous. The V end was cut by 3 bases, the J end by 5 bases, with 7 bases between. Germline assignment: CDR1 LNHDA and CDR2 SQIVND (reference sequence). This CDR3 has 12 amino acids. CDR3 coding DNA: TGTGCCAGTAGTATGAAAGGGTATGGCTACACCTTC. As protein: CASSMKGYGYTF. Supplemented by reference TRBV19 and TRBJ1-2, the full variable domain reads DGGITQSPKYLFRKEGQNVTLSCEQNLNHDAMYWYRQDPGQGLRLIYYSQIVNDFQKGDIAEGYSVSREKKESFPLTVTSAQKNPTAFYLCASSMKGYGYTFGSGTRLTVV.

J is TRBJ2-7 and V is TRBV9; 9 bases are a match to TRBD1. Per the germline V gene, CDR1 is SGDLS and CDR2 is YYNGEE. Trimming removed 3 bases from V and 5 bases from J; junction bases left unmatched: 9. The CDR3 extends over 15 amino acids. The CDR3 loop reads CASSATGTGTHEQYF. The CDR3 coding sequence is TGTGCCAGCAGCGCCACCGGGACAGGGACCCACGAGCAGTACTTC.

This clone was seen at least ten times. The CDR3 region has the DNA TGTGCCAGCAGCTTAGGACCTCTAGAGCAGTACTTC. Translating gives CASSLGPLEQYF. The chain uses TRBV11-3 and TRBJ2-7; no firm D call. Deletions cut 1 base from V and 7 bases from J, with 8 bases between. CDR1 and CDR2 (germline): SGHNT, YENEEA. The CDR3 sequence is 12 residues long.

The rearrangement joins TRBV29-1 to TRBJ2-1; tentative D call: TRBD1 (5 bases). This CDR3 has 14 amino acids. Trimming stripped 5 bases from V and 7 bases from J, with 18 bases between. Germline CDR1 reads SQVTM; CDR2 reads ANQGSEA. CDR3 sequence: CSVLSRVLVNEQFF. For the CDR3, the DNA is TGCAGCGTTCTATCCAGGGTTCTCGTGAATGAGCAGTTCTTC.

This sequence joins TRBV2 and TRBJ2-2; TRBD1 matches at 8 bases. The CDR3 extends over 15 amino acids. Germline V gene lookup returns CDR1 SNHLY and CDR2 FYNNEI. Trimming cost V 6 bases and J 6 bases; bases outside gene matches: 9. The CDR3 sequence: CASRQDRALAGELFF. CDR3 DNA sequence: TGTGCCAGCAGGCAGGACAGGGCTTTGGCCGGGGAGCTGTTTTTT.

This clone was observed a handful of times. This rearrangement joins TRBV19 to TRBJ1-4; D gene ambiguous. Germline V gene data show CDR1 as LNHDA and CDR2 as SQIVND (reference sequence). This CDR3 spans 15 amino acids. Trimming stripped 6 bases from V and 2 bases from J, with 13 bases between. The DNA for the CDR3 is TGTGCCAGTAGCCGAAACAGCCCGACTAATGAAAAACTGTTTTTT. The encoded protein is CASSRNSPTNEKLFF.

The CDR3 spells CASSPRIREELFF. The CDR3 DNA reads as TGTGCCAGCTCACCAAGGATCAGGGAGGAGCTGTTTTTT. This rearrangement joins TRBV18 to TRBJ2-2, with TRBD1 as a possible D gene (5 bases). V was shortened by 2 bases and J by 10 bases, with 11 bases between the two germline ends. The CDR3 has 13 amino acids. Germline loops: CDR1 KGHSH, CDR2 LQKENI.

The chain links TRBV6-6 to TRBJ1-1, with D unresolved. This CDR3 is built from 13 residues. Deletions cut 2 bases from V and 5 bases from J, with 9 bases between. Looked up from germline, CDR1 is MNHNY and CDR2 is SVGAGI (reference sequence). The CDR3 reads CASSYNLFTEAFF. CDR3 DNA: TGTGCCAGCAGTTACAATCTCTTTACTGAAGCTTTCTTT.

This clone was observed a handful of times. The chain is built from TRBV30 and TRBJ1-6; D call uncertain. The CDR3 sequence is 13 residues long. Trimming left V 4 bases short and J 7 bases short, with 11 bases between. Germline V gene sequence: CDR1 GTSNPN, CDR2 SVGIG (reference sequence). The CDR3 region has the DNA TGTGCCTGGACGGATAGACGGAATTCACCCCTCCACTTT. Encoded protein: CAWTDRRNSPLHF.

V gene TRBV2 combines with J gene TRBJ2-3, with TRBD2 matching over 10 bases. The ends lost 5 bases at V and 1 base at J; junction bases unmatched: 3. CDR3 size: 15 residues. Germline loops: CDR1 SNHLY, CDR2 FYNNEI. The CDR3 region has the DNA TGTGCCAGCAGTCGGACTAGCGGAGGCACAGATACGCAGTATTTT. Residues: CASSRTSGGTDTQYF.

The chain couples TRBV27 to TRBJ2-7; D might be TRBD2 (6 bases). The CDR3 is 11 residues long. The V gene's germline CDR1 is MNHEY and CDR2 SMNVEV (reference sequence). V was cut by 8 bases and J by 6 bases, with 11 bases left in between. Here the CDR3 reads CASRGFGEQYF. Here the CDR3 DNA reads TGTGCCAGCCGGGGGTTTGGCGAGCAGTACTTC.

The chain employs TRBV5-4 and TRBJ2-5; D might be TRBD1 (6 bases). Germline V gene lookup returns CDR1 SGHNT and CDR2 YYREEE (reference sequence). V was cut by 4 bases and J by 3 bases, with 19 bases left in between. The CDR3 extends over 16 amino acids. In nucleotides, the CDR3 is TGTGCCAGCAGCGATGATCGACGGACAGTGAAAGAGACCCAGTACTTC. It codes for CASSDDRRTVKETQYF.

Points on this clone: It may be a read error: a sequence one base away is much more abundant. Different DNA sequences within this sample yield the same CDR3. The J gene is TRBJ1-2, the V gene TRBV7-2, with D possibly matching TRBD1 (6 bases). The CDR3 sequence is 12 residues long. Looked up from germline, CDR1 is SGHTA and CDR2 is FQGNSA. Trimming removed 3 bases at V and 4 bases at J, with 6 bases between. The CDR3 DNA is TGTGCCAGCAGCTTGGACAGCTATGGCTACACCTTC. It translates to CASSLDSYGYTF.